This entry lists 8 T cell receptor beta chains sequenced from one sample in a study of blood T cell repertoires in COVID-19. Repertoires were generated with immunoSEQ multiplex PCR, while TCRdb's copy carries only in-frame clones and drops some. The repertoire consists of roughly 230,000 clones, with over 70% occurring once and the leading ten covering just over 8.5%. Sequencing used peripheral blood. Receptors were obtained from a man aged 40-49 years with active or convalescent COVID-19.

This CDR3 reads CASRRTSGNTGELFF. CDR3 DNA sequence: TGTGCCAGCAGAAGGACTAGCGGGAACACCGGGGAGCTGTTTTTT. The rearrangement links TRBV6-5 to TRBJ2-2, with TRBD2 matching 10 bases. This CDR3 has 15 amino acids. V lost 6 bases to trimming and J lost 1 base; unmatched junction nucleotides: 2. Germline CDR1 and CDR2: MNHEY and SVGAGI.

This clone has a handful of counts. The V and J genes are TRBV4-2 and TRBJ2-7, with 7 bases fitting TRBD1. CDR1 is LGHNA and CDR2 is YNFKEQ in the germline V gene. This CDR3 has 14 residues. J was trimmed by 5 bases and V by 3 bases; bases with no gene match: 7. CDR3: CASSQDDRANEQYF. In nucleotides, the CDR3 is TGTGCCAGCAGCCAGGACGACAGGGCCAACGAGCAGTACTTC.

The V and J genes are TRBV7-8 and TRBJ2-4, with a tentative D call TRBD1 (6 bases). The CDR3 has 14 amino acids. Germline CDR1 and CDR2: SGHVS and FQNEAQ. The V end lost 10 bases, the J end lost 6 bases, and 19 bases lay between the germline ends. The CDR3 here is CATSHPSRGNIQYF. The CDR3 DNA follows: TGTGCCACCTCGCATCCTTCCAGGGGAAACATTCAGTACTTC.

The chain carries TRBV7-2 and TRBJ2-7; 7 bases agree with TRBD2. CDR1 and CDR2 from the germline V gene are SGHTA and FQGNSA. V shed 4 bases, J shed 1 base, and the junction held 4 bases outside the gene matches. This CDR3 is built from 14 residues. CDR3 DNA: TGTGCCAGCAGCTCCTCTAGCGGATCCTACGAGCAGTACTTC. This codes for CASSSSSGSYEQYF. Full variable domain (rest looked up from reference TRBV7-2 and TRBJ2-7): GAGVSQSPSNKVTEKGKDVELRCDPISGHTALYWYRQSLGQGLEFLIYFQGNSAPDKSGLPSDRFSAERTGGSVSTLTIQRTQQEDSAVYLCASSSSSGSYEQYFGPGTRLTVT.

The chain uses TRBV19 and TRBJ2-2; the D gene is possibly TRBD2 (6 bases). CDR3 size: 14 residues. Trimming cost V 6 bases and J 3 bases, with 11 bases left between them. Germline V gene data show CDR1 as LNHDA and CDR2 as SQIVND (reference sequence). The chain's CDR3 is CASRGWRDTGELFF. CDR3 in DNA: TGTGCCAGTAGGGGATGGAGGGACACCGGGGAGCTGTTTTTT.

The CDR3 sequence is CASSTTSYNEQFF. Here the CDR3 DNA reads TGTGCCAGTAGTACGACTAGCTACAATGAGCAGTTCTTC. This sequence joins TRBV19 and TRBJ2-1; weak D call: TRBD2 (6 bases). Germline V gene sequence: CDR1 LNHDA, CDR2 SQIVND (reference sequence). Trimming left V 4 bases short and J 3 bases short, with 7 bases between. The CDR3 length is 13 residues.

The chain has TRBV19 and TRBJ1-4, with 8 positions matching TRBD1. The CDR3 covers 16 residues. Germline V CDR1 and CDR2: LNHDA, SQIVND (reference sequence). With 6 bases clipped from V and 0 bases from J, the junction kept 6 bases outside the gene matches. The CDR3, as DNA: TGTGCCAGTAGCAACGACAGGGGAGCAACTAATGAAAAACTGTTTTTT. Translation: CASSNDRGATNEKLFF.

This clone was detected a few times. The gene calls are TRBV19 and TRBJ1-2; TRBD1 agrees at 12 bases. The CDR3 has 17 residues. Germline V gene data show CDR1 as LNHDA and CDR2 as SQIVND (reference sequence). With 5 bases clipped from V and 7 bases from J, the junction kept 14 bases outside the gene matches. The DNA for the CDR3 is TGTGCCAGTAGTCCGGCCGATTGGGACAGGGGGCACGGTGGCTACACCTTC. It is translated as CASSPADWDRGHGGYTF.